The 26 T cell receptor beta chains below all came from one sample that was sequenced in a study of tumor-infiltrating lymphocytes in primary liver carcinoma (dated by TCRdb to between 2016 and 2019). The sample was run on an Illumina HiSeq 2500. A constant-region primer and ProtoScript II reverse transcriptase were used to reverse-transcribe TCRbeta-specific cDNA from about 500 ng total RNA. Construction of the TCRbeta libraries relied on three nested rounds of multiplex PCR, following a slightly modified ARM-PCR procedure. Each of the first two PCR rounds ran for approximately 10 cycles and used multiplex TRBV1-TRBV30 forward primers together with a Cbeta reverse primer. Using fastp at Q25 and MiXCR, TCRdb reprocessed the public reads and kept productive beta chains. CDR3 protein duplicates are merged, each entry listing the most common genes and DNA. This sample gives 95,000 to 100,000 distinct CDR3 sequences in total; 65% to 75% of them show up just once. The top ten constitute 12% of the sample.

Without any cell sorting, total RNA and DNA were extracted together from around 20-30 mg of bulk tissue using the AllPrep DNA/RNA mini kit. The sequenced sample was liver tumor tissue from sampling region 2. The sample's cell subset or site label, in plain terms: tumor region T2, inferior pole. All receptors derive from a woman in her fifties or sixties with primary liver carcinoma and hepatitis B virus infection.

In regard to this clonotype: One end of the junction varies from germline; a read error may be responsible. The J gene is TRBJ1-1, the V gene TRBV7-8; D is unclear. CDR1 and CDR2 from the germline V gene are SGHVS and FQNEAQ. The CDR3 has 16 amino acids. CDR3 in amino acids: CASSLRQDVMSTKAFF. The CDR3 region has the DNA TGTGCCAGCAGCTTACGTCAGGACGTTATGAGCACTAAAGCTTTCTTT.

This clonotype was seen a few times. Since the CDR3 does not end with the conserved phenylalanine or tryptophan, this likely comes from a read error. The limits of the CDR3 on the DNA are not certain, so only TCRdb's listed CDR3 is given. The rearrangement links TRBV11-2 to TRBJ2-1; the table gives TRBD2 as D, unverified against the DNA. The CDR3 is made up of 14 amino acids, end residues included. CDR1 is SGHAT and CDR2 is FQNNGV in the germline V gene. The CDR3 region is CAGSPDSRYREQFL.

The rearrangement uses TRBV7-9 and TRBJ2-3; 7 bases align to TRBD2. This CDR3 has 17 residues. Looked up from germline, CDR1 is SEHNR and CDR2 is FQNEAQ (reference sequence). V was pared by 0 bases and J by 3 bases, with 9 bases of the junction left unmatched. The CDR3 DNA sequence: TGTGCCAGCAGCTTAGCGGGGACTATCGGGAGTACAGATACGCAGTATTTT. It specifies CASSLAGTIGSTDTQYF.

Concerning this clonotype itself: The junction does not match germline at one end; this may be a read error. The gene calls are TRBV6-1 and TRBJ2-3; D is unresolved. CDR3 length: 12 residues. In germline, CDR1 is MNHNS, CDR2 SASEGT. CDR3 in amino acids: CAGSELRHPQYF. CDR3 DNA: TGTGCCGGCAGTGAATTGAGACACCCGCAGTATTTT.

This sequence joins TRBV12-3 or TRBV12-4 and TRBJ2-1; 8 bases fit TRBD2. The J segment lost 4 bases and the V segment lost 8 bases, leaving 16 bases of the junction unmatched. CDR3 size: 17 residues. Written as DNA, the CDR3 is TGTGCCAGCTGGCCGGGGACTAGAGGGATGAGTTACAATGAGCAGTTCTTC. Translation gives CASWPGTRGMSYNEQFF.

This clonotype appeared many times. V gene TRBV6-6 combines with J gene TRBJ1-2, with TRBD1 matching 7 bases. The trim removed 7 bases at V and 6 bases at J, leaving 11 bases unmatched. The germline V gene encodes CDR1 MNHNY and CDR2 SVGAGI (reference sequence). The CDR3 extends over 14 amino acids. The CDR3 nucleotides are TGTGCCAGCACCTCCCCTTCGACAGGGAATGGCTACACCTTC. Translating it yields CASTSPSTGNGYTF.

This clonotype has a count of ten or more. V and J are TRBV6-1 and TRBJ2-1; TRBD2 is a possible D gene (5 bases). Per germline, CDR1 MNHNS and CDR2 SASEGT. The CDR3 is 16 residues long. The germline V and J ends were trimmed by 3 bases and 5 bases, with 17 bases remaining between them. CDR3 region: CASSDSGDYTNNEQFF. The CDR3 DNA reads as TGTGCCAGCAGTGACTCTGGAGACTATACCAACAATGAGCAGTTCTTC.

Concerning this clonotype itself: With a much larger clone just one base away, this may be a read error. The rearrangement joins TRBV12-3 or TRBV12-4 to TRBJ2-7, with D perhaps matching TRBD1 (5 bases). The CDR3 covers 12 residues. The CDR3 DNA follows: TGTGCCGGCAGTTTCAGGGATTACGAGCAGTACTTC. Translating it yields CAGSFRDYEQYF.

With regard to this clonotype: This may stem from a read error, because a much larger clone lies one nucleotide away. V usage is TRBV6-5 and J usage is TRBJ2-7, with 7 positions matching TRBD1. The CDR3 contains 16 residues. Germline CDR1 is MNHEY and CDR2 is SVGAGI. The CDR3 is CTSSYSGGQGAYEQYF. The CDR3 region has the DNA TGTACCAGCAGTTACTCAGGCGGGCAGGGGGCCTACGAGCAGTACTTC.

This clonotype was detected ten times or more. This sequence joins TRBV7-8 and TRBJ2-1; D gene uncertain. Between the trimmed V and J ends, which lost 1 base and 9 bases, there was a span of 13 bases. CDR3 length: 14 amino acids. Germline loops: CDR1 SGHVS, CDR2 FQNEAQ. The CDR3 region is CASSLEYARVEQFF. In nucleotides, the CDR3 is TGTGCCAGCAGCTTAGAGTATGCAAGGGTTGAGCAGTTCTTC. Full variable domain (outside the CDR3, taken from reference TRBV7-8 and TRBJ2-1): GAGVSQSPRYKVAKRGQDVALRCDPISGHVSLFWYQQALGQGPEFLTYFQNEAQLDKSGLPSDRFFAERPEGSVSTLKIQRTQQEDSAVYLCASSLEYARVEQFFGPGTRLTVL.

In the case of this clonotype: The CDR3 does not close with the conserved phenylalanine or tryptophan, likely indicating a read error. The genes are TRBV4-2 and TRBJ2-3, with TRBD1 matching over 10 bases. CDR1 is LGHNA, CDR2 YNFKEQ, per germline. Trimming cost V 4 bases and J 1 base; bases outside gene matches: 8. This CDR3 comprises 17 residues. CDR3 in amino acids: CASSPWTGTGGTDTQYS. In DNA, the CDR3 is TGTGCCAGCAGCCCTTGGACAGGGACAGGGGGCACAGATACGCAGTATTCT.

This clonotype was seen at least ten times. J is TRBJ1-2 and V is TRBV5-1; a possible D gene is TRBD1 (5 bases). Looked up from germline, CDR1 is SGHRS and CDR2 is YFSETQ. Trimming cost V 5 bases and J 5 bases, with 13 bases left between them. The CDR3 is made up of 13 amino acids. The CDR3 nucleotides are TGCGCCAGCAGAACCGGGACCGGGTATGGCTACACCTTC. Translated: CASRTGTGYGYTF.

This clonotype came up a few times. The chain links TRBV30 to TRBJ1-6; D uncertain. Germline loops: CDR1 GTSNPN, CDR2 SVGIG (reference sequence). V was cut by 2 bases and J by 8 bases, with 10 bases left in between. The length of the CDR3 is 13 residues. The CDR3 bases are TGTGCCTGGAGTTTGCGGGTGGATTCACCCCTCCACTTT. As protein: CAWSLRVDSPLHF. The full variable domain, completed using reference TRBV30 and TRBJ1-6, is SQTIHQWPATLVQPVGSPLSLECTVEGTSNPNLYWYRQAAGRGLQLLFYSVGIGQISSEVPQNLSASRPQDRQFILSSKKLLLSDSGFYLCAWSLRVDSPLHFGNGTRLTVT.

The CDR3 is CAWSVSQGVHIYGYTF. The CDR3 region has the DNA TGTGCCTGGAGTGTTTCGCAGGGAGTCCACATCTATGGCTACACCTTC. The chain combines TRBV30 with TRBJ1-2; the D gene is possibly TRBD1 (5 bases). V was cut by 0 bases and J by 4 bases, with 18 bases left in between. The CDR3 consists of 16 residues. CDR1 GTSNPN and CDR2 SVGIG come from the germline V gene (reference sequence).

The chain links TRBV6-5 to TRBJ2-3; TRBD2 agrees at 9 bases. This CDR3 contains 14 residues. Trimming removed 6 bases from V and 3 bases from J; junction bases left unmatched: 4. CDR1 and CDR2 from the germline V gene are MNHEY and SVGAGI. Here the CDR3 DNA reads TGTGCCAGCAGAGCTAGCGGGATGACAGATACGCAGTATTTT. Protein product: CASRASGMTDTQYF.

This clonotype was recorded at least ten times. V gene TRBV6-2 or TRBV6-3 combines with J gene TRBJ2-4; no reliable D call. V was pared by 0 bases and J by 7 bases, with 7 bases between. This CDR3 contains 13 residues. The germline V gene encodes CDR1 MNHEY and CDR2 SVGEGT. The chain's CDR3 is CASSYSGKNIQYF. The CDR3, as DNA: TGTGCCAGCAGTTACTCAGGGAAGAACATTCAGTACTTC.

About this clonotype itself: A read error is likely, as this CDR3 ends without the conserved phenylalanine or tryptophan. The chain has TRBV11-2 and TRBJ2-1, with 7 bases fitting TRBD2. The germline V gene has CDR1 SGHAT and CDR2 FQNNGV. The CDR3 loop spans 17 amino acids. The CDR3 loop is CASSLIAGTNGYNEQFL. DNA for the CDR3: TGTGCCAGCAGCTTAATCGCCGGGACTAACGGCTACAATGAACAGTTCCTC.

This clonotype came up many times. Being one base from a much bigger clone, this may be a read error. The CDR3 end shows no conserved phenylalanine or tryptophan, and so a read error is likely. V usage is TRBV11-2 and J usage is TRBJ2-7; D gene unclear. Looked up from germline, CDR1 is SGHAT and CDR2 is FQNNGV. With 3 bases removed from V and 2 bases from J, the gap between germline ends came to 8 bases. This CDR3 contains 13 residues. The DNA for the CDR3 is TGTGCCAGCAGCTTGACCAATACCTACGAGCAGTACCTC. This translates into CASSLTNTYEQYL.

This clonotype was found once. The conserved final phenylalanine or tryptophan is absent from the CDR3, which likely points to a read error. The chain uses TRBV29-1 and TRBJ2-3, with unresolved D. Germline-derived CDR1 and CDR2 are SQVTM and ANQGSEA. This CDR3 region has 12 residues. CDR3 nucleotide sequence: TGCAGCGTTGAGGAGTCAGTGGATAGGCAGTATTCT. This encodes CSVEESVDRQYS.

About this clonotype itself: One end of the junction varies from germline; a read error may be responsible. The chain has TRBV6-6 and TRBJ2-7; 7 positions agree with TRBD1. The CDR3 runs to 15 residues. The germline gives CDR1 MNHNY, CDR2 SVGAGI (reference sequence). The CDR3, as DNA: TGTGCCTGCAGTCAAGGGGGCGTGAATGGGTACGAGCAGTACTTC. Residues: CACSQGGVNGYEQYF.

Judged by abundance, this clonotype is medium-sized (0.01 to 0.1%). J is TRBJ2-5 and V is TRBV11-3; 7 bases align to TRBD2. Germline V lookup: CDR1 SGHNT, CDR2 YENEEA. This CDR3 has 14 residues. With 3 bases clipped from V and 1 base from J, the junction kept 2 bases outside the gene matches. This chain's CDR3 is CASSFSGFQETQYF. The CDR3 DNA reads TGTGCCAGCAGCTTTAGCGGGTTCCAAGAGACCCAGTACTTC.

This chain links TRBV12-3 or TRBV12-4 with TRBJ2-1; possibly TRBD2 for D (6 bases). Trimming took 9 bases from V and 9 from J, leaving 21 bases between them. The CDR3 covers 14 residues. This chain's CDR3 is CARSLGGTDSEQFF. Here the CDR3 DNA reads TGTGCCAGGAGTCTCGGCGGGACCGACAGTGAGCAGTTCTTC.

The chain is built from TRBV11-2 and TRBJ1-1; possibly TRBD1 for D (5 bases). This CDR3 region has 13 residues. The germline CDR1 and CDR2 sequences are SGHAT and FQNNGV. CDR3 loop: CVNSLERGWRAFF. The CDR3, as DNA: TGTGTCAACAGCTTAGAGCGGGGGTGGCGAGCTTTCTTT.

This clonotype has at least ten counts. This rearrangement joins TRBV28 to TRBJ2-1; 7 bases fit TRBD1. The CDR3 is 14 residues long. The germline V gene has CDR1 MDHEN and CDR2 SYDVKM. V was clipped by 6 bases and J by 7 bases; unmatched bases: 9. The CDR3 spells CASSTPGTVNEQFF. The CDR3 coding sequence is TGTGCCAGCAGCACTCCCGGGACAGTTAATGAGCAGTTCTTC.

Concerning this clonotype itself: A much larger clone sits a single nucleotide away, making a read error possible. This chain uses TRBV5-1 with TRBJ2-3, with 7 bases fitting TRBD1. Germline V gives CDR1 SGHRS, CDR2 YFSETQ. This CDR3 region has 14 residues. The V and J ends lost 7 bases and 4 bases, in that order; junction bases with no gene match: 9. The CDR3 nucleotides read TGCGCCAGCCGCCGGGACAGACCTCCAGATACGCAGTATTTT. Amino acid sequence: CASRRDRPPDTQYF.

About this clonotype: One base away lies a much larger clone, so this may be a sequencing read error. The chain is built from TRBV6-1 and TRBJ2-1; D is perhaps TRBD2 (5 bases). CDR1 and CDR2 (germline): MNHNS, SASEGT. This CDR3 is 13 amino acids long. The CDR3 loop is CVSNPDYYNEQFF. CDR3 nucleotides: TGTGTCAGCAACCCTGACTATTACAATGAGCAGTTCTTC.